This is a list of T cell receptor beta chains from one sample in a study of T cell changes during pregnancy in multiple sclerosis. Method: immunoSEQ multiplex PCR; TCRdb's copy keeps in-frame clones and lacks some. The table records around 21,000 clones, approximately 91% of them present only once. This specimen consisted of CD8+ T cells from peripheral blood mononuclear cells, obtained after pregnancy. These receptors were taken from a female donor in good health, enrolled as a control in a pregnancy study. The CDR3 runs from the conserved cysteine through the conserved F or W. Each record gives: J gene, clone size, D gene, V gene, CDR3 DNA, CDR3 protein. A D gene is named only where the DNA matches it firmly. Size tells how often a clone was seen (once, few, many) or the class of an expanded clone, and some rows leave it out.

>TRBJ2-2|once|TRBD1|TRBV19
TGTGCCAGTAGTATCGGGACAGGGGCTCCCACCGGGGAGCTGTTTTTT
CASSIGTGAPTGELFF
>TRBJ2-1|-|TRBD2|TRBV7-8
TGTGCCAGCAGCTTAGGCGGGAGGGGGGATGAGCAGTTCTTC
CASSLGGRGDEQFF
>TRBJ2-1|-|-|TRBV25-1
TGTGCCAGCAGTGGGGGCGGGGATTACAATGAGCAGTTCTTC
CASSGGGDYNEQFF
>TRBJ2-2|-|TRBD1|TRBV28
TGTGCCAGCAGCCTAGGGACAGGATACACCGGGGAGCTGTTTTTT
CASSLGTGYTGELFF
>TRBJ2-1|-|-|TRBV27
TGTGCCAGCAGTTTTCAGGTCCGCTACAATGAGCAGTTCTTC
CASSFQVRYNEQFF
>TRBJ1-3|-|TRBD1|TRBV27
TGTGCCAGCAGTCCCGGGACAGGGCCCACTGGAAACACCATATATTTT
CASSPGTGPTGNTIYF
>TRBJ1-1|-|-|TRBV5-1
TGCGCCAGCAGCTTGGGCAGGGGAAAAACTGAAGCTTTCTTT
CASSLGRGKTEAFF
>TRBJ2-1|-|-|TRBV4-2
TGTGCCAGCAGCCAAGAAGAGTACGGTGAGCAGTTCTTC
CASSQEEYGEQFF
>TRBJ1-2|-|-|TRBV27
TGTGCCAGCAGTTTATATCCAGACACTGGCTACACCTTC
CASSLYPDTGYTF
>TRBJ1-2|-|TRBD1|TRBV5-1
TGCGCCAGCAGCCCACCGACAGGGCCCAACTATGGCTACACCTTC
CASSPPTGPNYGYTF
>TRBJ2-7|-|TRBD2|TRBV27
TGTGCCAGCAGCTTAGCGGGAGGAGGCGACGAGCAGTACTTC
CASSLAGGGDEQYF
>TRBJ1-2|-|-|TRBV29-1
TGCAGCGTTGTACAACAGGAAGCCAACTATGGCTACACCTTC
CSVVQQEANYGYTF
>TRBJ2-2|-|TRBD2|TRBV27
TGTGCCGCGGGGGGCACCGGGGAGCTGTTTTTT
CAAGGTGELFF
>TRBJ1-3|-|-|TRBV7-2
TGTGCCAGCGGGCAGGCTGCTGGAAACACCATATATTTT
CASGQAAGNTIYF
>TRBJ2-7|-|TRBD2|TRBV13
TGTGCCAGCAGCTTAGAGGGACACGGGACTAGCGGAGGGGGCTACGAGCAGTACTTC
CASSLEGHGTSGGGYEQYF
>TRBJ2-7|-|-|TRBV14
TGTGCCAGCAGCCAAGCAGGGTACGGCGAGCAGTACTTC
CASSQAGYGEQYF
>TRBJ1-2|-|-|TRBV4-1
TGCGCCAGCAGTGATACAGGATTGGGGGGCTACACCTTC
CASSDTGLGGYTF
>TRBJ2-3|-|TRBD2|TRBV4-1
TGCGCCAGCAGCCCCGGGGGGGCAACAGATACGCAGTATTTT
CASSPGGATDTQYF
>TRBJ2-1|-|TRBD2|TRBV27
TGTGCCAGCAGTTCCTCCCTACTAGCGGGGGGGCTTTCTGAGCAGTTCTTC
CASSSSLLAGGLSEQFF
>TRBJ1-5|-|TRBD1|TRBV27
TGTGCCAGCAGTCCGACCGGGACAGGGGTGCTCAATCAGCCCCAGCATTTT
CASSPTGTGVLNQPQHF
>TRBJ2-7|medium-sized|-|TRBV9
TGTGCCAGCAGCGTAGGAAGTGCAGGCTACGAGCAGTACTTC
CASSVGSAGYEQYF
>TRBJ2-7|-|TRBD2|TRBV11-2
TGTGCCAGCAGCCTGGGACTAGCCTACGAGCAGTACTTC
CASSLGLAYEQYF
>TRBJ2-1|medium-sized|-|TRBV4-1
TGCGCCAGCAGCCAAGATGGACAAAATGAGCAGTTCTTC
CASSQDGQNEQFF
>TRBJ2-4|-|-|TRBV18
TGTGCCAGCTCACGAGGAGGAGGAGGAGTGGACATTCAGTACTTC
CASSRGGGGVDIQYF
>TRBJ2-1|-|TRBD2|TRBV12-5
TGTGCTAGTGGCTCGGGGGGGAATGAGCAGTTCTTC
CASGSGGNEQFF
>TRBJ2-7|-|-|TRBV6-5
TGTGCCAGCAGGGATCCGGGATCCTACGAGCAGTACTTC
CASRDPGSYEQYF
>TRBJ1-3|many|TRBD1|TRBV27
TGTGCCAGCAGTCCACGACAGGGGGCGACTGGAAACACCATATATTTT
CASSPRQGATGNTIYF
>TRBJ2-3|-|TRBD2|TRBV6-6
TGTGCCAGCAGTCTCACTAGCGGGAGGACAGATACGCAGTATTTT
CASSLTSGRTDTQYF
>TRBJ2-1|few|-|TRBV19
TGTGCCAGTAGTATGAAGAGGGTTGATCATGAGCAGTTCTTC
CASSMKRVDHEQFF
>TRBJ2-5|-|-|TRBV9
TGTGCCAGCAGCGGGACGGGAGACGCCTGGGGGGAGACCCAGTACTTC
CASSGTGDAWGETQYF
>TRBJ2-1|-|-|TRBV13
TGTGCCAGCAGTTTTACAGCAGGGCTAGATTACAATGAGCAGTTCTTC
CASSFTAGLDYNEQFF
>TRBJ1-2|-|-|TRBV5-6
TGTGCCAGCACCTTGACGGGGGATGGCTATGGCTACACCTTC
CASTLTGDGYGYTF
>TRBJ1-2|few|-|TRBV10-3
TGTGCCATCAACCGGGGTTCGGGGGGGCAAGGAGGCTACACCTTC
CAINRGSGGQGGYTF